The clone carrying this T cell receptor beta chain was seen once. This CDR3 comprises 15 residues. V was pared by 5 bases and J by 2 bases, with 13 bases between. Combining a sample-barcoded 5' primer with a J-beta primer mix, a second PCR ran for about 7 to 11 cycles. In TCRdb, the 5' RACE reads were re-called with MiXCR into one record per CDR3 protein. The table includes 650,000 to 700,000 distinct CDR3 sequences, about 30% detected once. The data originate from a study of blood T cells in healthy people across ages. The TCR originated in a woman of 80 years or more in good health. The chain is built from TRBV12-3 or TRBV12-4 and TRBJ1-5; unclear D gene. Sequencing was carried out using blood. CDR3: CASSDRLRGNQPQHF. The CDR3 bases are TGTGCCAGCAGTGACCGTTTACGGGGCAATCAGCCCCAGCATTTT.